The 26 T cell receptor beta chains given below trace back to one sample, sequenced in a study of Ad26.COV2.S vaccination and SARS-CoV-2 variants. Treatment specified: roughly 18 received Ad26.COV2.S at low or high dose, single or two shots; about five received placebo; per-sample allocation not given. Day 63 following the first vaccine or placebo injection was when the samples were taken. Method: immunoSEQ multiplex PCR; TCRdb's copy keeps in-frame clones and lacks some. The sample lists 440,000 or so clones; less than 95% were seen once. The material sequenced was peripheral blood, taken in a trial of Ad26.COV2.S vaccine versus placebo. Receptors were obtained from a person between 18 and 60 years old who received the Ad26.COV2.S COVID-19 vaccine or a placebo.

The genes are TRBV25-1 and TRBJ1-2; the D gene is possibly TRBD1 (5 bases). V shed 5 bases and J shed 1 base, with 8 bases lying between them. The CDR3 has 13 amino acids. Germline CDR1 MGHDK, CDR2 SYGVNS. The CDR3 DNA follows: TGTGCCAGCAGTCCGGGACTTAACTATGGCTACACCTTC. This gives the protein CASSPGLNYGYTF.

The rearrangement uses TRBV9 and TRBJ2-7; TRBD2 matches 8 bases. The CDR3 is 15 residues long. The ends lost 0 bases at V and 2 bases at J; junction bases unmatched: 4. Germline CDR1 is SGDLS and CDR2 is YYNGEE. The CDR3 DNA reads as TGTGCCAGCAGCGTAGGGGGACTAGGGACCTACGAGCAGTACTTC. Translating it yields CASSVGGLGTYEQYF. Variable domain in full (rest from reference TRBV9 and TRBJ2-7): DSGVTQTPKHLITATGQRVTLRCSPRSGDLSVYWYQQSLDQGLQFLIQYYNGEERAKGNILERFSAQQFPDLHSELNLSSLELGDSALYFCASSVGGLGTYEQYFGPGTRLTVT.

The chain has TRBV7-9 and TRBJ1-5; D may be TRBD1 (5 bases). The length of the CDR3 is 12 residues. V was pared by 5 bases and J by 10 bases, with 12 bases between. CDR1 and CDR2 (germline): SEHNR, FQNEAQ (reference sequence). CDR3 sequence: CASSPIDSPQHF. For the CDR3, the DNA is TGTGCCAGCAGCCCCATTGACAGTCCCCAGCATTTT.

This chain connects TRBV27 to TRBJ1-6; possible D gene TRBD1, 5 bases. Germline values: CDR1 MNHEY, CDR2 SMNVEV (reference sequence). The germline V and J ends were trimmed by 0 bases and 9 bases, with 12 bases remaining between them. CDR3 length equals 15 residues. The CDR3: CASSLSGTGSSPLHF. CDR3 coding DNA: TGTGCCAGCAGTTTATCGGGGACTGGGAGTTCACCCCTCCACTTT.

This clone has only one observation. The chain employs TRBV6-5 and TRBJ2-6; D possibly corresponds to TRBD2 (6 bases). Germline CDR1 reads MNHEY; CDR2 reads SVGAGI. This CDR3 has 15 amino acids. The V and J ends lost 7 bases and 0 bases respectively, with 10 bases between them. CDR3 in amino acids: CASTNGGSGANVLTF. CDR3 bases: TGTGCCAGCACCAACGGGGGCTCTGGGGCCAACGTCCTGACTTTC.

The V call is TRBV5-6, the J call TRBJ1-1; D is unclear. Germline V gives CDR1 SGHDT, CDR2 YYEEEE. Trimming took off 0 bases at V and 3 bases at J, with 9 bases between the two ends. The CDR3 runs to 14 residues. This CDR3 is CASSLGDIHTEAFF. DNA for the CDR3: TGTGCCAGCAGCTTGGGTGACATTCACACTGAAGCTTTCTTT.

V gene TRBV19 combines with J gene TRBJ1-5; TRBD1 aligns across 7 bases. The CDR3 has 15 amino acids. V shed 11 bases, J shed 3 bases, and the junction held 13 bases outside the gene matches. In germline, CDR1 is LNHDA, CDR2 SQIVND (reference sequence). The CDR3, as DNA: TGTGCCGCCAGGGGAACAGGGGTGAACAATCAGCCCCAGCATTTT. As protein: CAARGTGVNNQPQHF.

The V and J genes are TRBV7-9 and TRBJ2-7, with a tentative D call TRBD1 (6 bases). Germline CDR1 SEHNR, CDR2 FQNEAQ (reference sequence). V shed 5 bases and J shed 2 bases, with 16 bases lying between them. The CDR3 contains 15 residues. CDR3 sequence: CASSLSGGETYEQYF. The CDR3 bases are TGTGCCAGCAGCCTCAGTGGGGGCGAGACCTACGAGCAGTACTTC.

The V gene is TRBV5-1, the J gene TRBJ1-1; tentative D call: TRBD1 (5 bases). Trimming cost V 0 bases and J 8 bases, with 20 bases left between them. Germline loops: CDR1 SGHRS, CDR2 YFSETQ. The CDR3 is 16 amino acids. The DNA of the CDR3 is TGCGCCAGCAGCTTGGGGTTTACTGGAGGGGCTGTAGAAGCTTTCTTT. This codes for CASSLGFTGGAVEAFF. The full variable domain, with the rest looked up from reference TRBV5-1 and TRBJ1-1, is KAGVTQTPRYLIKTRGQQVTLSCSPISGHRSVSWYQQTPGQGLQFLFEYFSETQRNKGNFPGRFSGRQFSNSRSEMNVSTLELGDSALYLCASSLGFTGGAVEAFFGQGTRLTVV.

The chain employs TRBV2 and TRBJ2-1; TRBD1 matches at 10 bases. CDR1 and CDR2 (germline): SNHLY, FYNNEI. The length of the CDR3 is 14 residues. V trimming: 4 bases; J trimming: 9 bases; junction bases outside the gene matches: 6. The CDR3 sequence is CASSGDRGFGEQFF. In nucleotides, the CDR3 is TGTGCCAGCAGTGGGGACAGGGGTTTCGGTGAGCAGTTCTTC.

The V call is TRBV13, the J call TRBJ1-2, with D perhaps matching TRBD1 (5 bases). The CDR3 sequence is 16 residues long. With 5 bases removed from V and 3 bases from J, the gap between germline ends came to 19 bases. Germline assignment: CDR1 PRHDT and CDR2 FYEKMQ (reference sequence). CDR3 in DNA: TGTGCCAGCAGCCTAGCCACAGGTGACCCATACTATGGCTACACCTTC. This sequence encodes CASSLATGDPYYGYTF.

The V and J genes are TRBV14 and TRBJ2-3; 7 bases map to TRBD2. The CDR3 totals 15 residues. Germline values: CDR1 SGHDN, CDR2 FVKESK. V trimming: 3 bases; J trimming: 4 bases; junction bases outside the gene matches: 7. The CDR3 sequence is CASSHAAGEADTQYF. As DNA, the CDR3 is TGTGCCAGCAGCCATGCGGCGGGAGAGGCAGATACGCAGTATTTT.

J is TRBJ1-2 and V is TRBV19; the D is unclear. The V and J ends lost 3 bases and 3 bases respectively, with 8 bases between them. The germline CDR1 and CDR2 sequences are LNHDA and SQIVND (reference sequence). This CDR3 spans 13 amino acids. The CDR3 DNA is TGTGCCAGTAGTATCGGGGTGGACTATGGCTACACCTTC. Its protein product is CASSIGVDYGYTF.

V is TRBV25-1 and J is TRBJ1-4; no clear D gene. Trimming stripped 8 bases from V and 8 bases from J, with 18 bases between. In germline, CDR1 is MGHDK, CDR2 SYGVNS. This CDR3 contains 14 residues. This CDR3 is CASQTTRGPEKLFF. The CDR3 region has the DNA TGTGCCAGCCAAACAACCCGGGGTCCGGAAAAACTGTTTTTT. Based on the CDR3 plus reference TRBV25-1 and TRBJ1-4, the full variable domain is EADIYQTPRYLVIGTGKKITLECSQTMGHDKMYWYQQDPGMELHLIHYSYGVNSTEKGDLSSESTVSRIRTEHFPLTLESARPSHTSQYLCASQTTRGPEKLFFGSGTQLSVL.

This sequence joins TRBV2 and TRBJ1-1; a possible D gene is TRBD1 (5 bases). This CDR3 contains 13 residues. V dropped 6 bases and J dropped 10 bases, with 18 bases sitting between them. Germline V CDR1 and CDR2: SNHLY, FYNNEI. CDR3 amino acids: CASRANPGFGAFF. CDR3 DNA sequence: TGTGCCAGCAGAGCCAACCCAGGGTTCGGAGCTTTCTTT.

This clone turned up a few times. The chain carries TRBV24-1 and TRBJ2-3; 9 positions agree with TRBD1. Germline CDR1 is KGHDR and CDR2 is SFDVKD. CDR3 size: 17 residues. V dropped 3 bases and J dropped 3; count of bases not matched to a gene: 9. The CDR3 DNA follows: TGTGCCACCAGTGATCCCGAACCGGGACAGGGAACAGATACGCAGTATTTT. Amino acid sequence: CATSDPEPGQGTDTQYF.

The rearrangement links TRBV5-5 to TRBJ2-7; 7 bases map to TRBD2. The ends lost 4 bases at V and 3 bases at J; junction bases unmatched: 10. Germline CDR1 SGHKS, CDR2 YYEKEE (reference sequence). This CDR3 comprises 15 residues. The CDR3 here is CASSPNPGRGYEQYF. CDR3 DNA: TGTGCCAGCAGCCCGAATCCAGGGAGGGGCTACGAGCAGTACTTC.

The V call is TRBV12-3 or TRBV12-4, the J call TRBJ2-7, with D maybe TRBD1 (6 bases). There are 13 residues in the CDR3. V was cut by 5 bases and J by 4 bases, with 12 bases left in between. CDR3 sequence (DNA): TGTGCCAGCAGTCCCGACAGGAATTACGAGCAGTACTTC. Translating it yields CASSPDRNYEQYF.

CDR3: CASSFQCGSDYYEQYF. The CDR3 DNA reads as TGTGCCAGCAGCTTTCAGTGCGGGTCGGACTACTACGAGCAGTACTTC. The chain uses TRBV7-4 and TRBJ2-7; a possible D gene is TRBD2 (6 bases). The CDR3 length is 16 residues. Trimming removed 3 bases at V and 3 bases at J, with 18 bases between. The germline V gene encodes CDR1 SGHVT and CDR2 SQSDAQ.

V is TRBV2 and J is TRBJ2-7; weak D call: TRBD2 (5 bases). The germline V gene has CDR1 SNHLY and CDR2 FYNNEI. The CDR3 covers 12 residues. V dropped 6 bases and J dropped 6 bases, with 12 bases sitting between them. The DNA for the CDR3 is TGTGCCAGCAGGTACCTAGCCGGCGAGCAGTACTTC. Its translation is CASRYLAGEQYF.

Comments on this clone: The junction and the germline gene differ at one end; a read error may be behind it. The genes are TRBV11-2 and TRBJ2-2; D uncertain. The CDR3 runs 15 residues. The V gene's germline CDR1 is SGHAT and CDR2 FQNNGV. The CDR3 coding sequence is TGTGTCAGCAGCTTATCAACTCCTCACACCGGGGAGCTGTTTTTT. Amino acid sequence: CVSSLSTPHTGELFF.

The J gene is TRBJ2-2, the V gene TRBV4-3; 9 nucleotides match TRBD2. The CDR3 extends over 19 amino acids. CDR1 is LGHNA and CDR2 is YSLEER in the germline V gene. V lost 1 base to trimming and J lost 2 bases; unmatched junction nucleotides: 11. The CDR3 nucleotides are TGCGCCAGCAGCCAAGGTTTTAGCGGGAGAGAACCTAACACCGGGGAGCTGTTTTTT. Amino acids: CASSQGFSGREPNTGELFF.

The CDR3 sequence: CASSLRGLPRSTDTQYF. CDR3 sequence (DNA): TGTGCCAGCAGCTTGAGGGGGTTGCCGCGAAGCACAGATACGCAGTATTTT. The chain is built from TRBV5-8 and TRBJ2-3; possibly TRBD1 for D (6 bases). Germline V gene lookup returns CDR1 SGHTS and CDR2 YDEGEE. V lost 1 base to trimming and J lost 0 bases, with 15 bases between them. The CDR3 is 17 amino acids.

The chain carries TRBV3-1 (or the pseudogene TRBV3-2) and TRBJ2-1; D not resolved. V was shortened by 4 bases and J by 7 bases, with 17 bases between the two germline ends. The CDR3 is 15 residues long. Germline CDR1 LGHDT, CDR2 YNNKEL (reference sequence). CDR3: CASSLQGMVGNEQFF. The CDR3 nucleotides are TGTGCCAGCAGCCTACAAGGCATGGTTGGGAATGAGCAGTTCTTC.

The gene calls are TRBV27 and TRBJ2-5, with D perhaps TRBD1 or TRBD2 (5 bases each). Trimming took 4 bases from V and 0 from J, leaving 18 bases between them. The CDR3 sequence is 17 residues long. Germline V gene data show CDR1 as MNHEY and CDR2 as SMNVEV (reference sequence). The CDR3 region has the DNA TGTGCCAGCAGTTGGAGCGGTAGGGGTCTCTACCAAGAGACCCAGTACTTC. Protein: CASSWSGRGLYQETQYF.

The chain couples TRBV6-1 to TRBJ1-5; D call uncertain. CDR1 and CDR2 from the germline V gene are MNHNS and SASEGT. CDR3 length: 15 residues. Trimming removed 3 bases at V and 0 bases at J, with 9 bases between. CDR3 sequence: CASSEWGGSNQPQHF. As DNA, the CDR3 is TGTGCCAGCAGTGAGTGGGGAGGTAGCAATCAGCCCCAGCATTTT.